Each of the 18 T cell receptor beta chains below was sequenced from the same sample in a study of graft-versus-host responses after intestinal transplantation. Their specific antigens are unknown. The assay was immunoSEQ multiplex PCR, and TCRdb's table has in-frame clones only and misses some. The profile shows some 40,000 clones, about 93% of them singletons. The source was unstimulated CD8+ T cells sorted from spleen or lymph node cells, collected before transplant. These receptors originate from a human donor who was the organ donor for an intestinal transplant.

V gene TRBV11-2 combines with J gene TRBJ2-4; 8 bases align to TRBD2. Germline lookup yields CDR1 SGHAT and CDR2 FQNNGV. The CDR3 loop spans 15 amino acids. Germline trimming cut 3 bases from V and 2 bases from J; bases unmatched to any gene: 3. CDR3 protein: CASSFERETKNIQYF. The DNA of the CDR3 is TGTGCCAGCAGCTTCGAGCGGGAGACCAAAAACATTCAGTACTTC.

The chain joins TRBV7-6 to TRBJ2-2; D is perhaps TRBD1 or TRBD2 (6 bases each). V lost 0 bases and J 4 bases, leaving 9 bases between the germline ends. Per the germline V gene, CDR1 is SGHVS and CDR2 is FNYEAQ. The CDR3 contains 15 residues. CDR3 sequence: CASSLAGGSTGELFF. In DNA, the CDR3 is TGTGCCAGCAGCTTAGCGGGGGGCTCCACCGGGGAGCTGTTTTTT.

V and J are TRBV4-3 and TRBJ2-7, with D possibly TRBD1 on 7 matching bases. V lost 1 base and J 6 bases, leaving 16 bases between the germline ends. Germline CDR1 is LGHNA and CDR2 is YSLEER. CDR3 length: 15 residues. The CDR3: CASSQGRGLLGEQYF. The CDR3 coding sequence is TGCGCCAGCAGCCAAGGGAGGGGGCTCCTGGGCGAGCAGTACTTC.

The V gene is TRBV5-1, the J gene TRBJ2-3; 9 nucleotides match TRBD2. Trimming took 0 bases from V and 0 from J; bases not matched to a gene: 8. The CDR3 has 18 amino acids. The germline CDR1 and CDR2 sequences are SGHRS and YFSETQ. CDR3 DNA: TGCGCCAGCAGCTTGGGACTAGCGGCCACCACTAGCACAGATACGCAGTATTTT. As protein: CASSLGLAATTSTDTQYF.

The chain recombines TRBV29-1 with TRBJ2-1, with 9 bases lining up with TRBD2. Germline trimming cut 7 bases from V and 4 bases from J; bases unmatched to any gene: 2. This CDR3 region has 12 residues. Germline V lookup: CDR1 SQVTM, CDR2 ANQGSEA. This chain's CDR3 is CSGLAGYNEQFF. The CDR3 DNA follows: TGCAGCGGTCTAGCGGGATACAATGAGCAGTTCTTC.

J is TRBJ2-5 and V is TRBV6-6; 11 positions agree with TRBD2. This CDR3 has 15 amino acids. The junction had 9 bases not matched to a gene; V was cut back by 5 bases and J by 7 bases. Germline assignment: CDR1 MNHNY and CDR2 SVGAGI (reference sequence). This CDR3 reads CASSAGTSGSGTQYF. The CDR3 DNA reads TGTGCCAGCAGTGCCGGGACTAGCGGTTCTGGGACCCAGTACTTC.

The chain couples TRBV5-1 to TRBJ2-7, with D tentatively TRBD2 (7 bases). Germline values: CDR1 SGHRS, CDR2 YFSETQ. Trimming stripped 4 bases from V and 0 bases from J, with 14 bases between. CDR3 size: 15 residues. The CDR3 loop reads CASSPWEGGSYEQYF. The CDR3 nucleotides read TGCGCCAGCAGCCCATGGGAGGGGGGCTCCTACGAGCAGTACTTC.

The chain uses TRBV7-9 and TRBJ2-7; 10 positions agree with TRBD2. The CDR3 is 14 residues long. Germline lookup yields CDR1 SEHNR and CDR2 FQNEAQ (reference sequence). Losses at the gene ends were 4 bases for V and 6 bases for J; bases not matched to a gene: 6. The CDR3 spells CASSSLAGAFEQYF. The CDR3 DNA reads as TGTGCCAGCAGCTCTCTAGCGGGAGCTTTCGAGCAGTACTTC.

V usage is TRBV27 and J usage is TRBJ2-1; D not certain. CDR3 size: 13 residues. Trimming shortened V by 3 bases and J by 5 bases, and 8 bases separated the two germline ends. CDR1 is MNHEY, CDR2 SMNVEV, per germline (reference sequence). The CDR3 spells CASSLILNNEQFF. The CDR3 DNA reads TGTGCCAGCAGTTTGATCCTAAACAATGAGCAGTTCTTC.

Worth noting for this clone: An end of the junction does not agree with germline; a read error may underlie this. The chain recombines TRBV4-3 with TRBJ2-5; maybe TRBD1 (5 bases). The DNA end favors TRBJ2-7, so the J call may be wrong. Germline V gives CDR1 LGHNA, CDR2 YSLEER. This CDR3 contains 13 residues. CDR3 residues: CTSSQRTGREQYF. In DNA form, the CDR3 reads TGCACCAGCAGCCAAAGAACAGGACGCGAGCAGTACTTC.

The rearrangement links TRBV6-5 to TRBJ2-1; 8 bases align to TRBD2. Germline CDR1 is MNHEY and CDR2 is SVGAGI. V gave up 6 bases and J gave up 2 bases; unmatched junction bases: 6. The CDR3 loop spans 15 amino acids. As DNA, the CDR3 is TGTGCCAGCAGCTACAGCGGGGGCCCCTACAATGAGCAGTTCTTC. The encoded protein is CASSYSGGPYNEQFF.

This chain uses TRBV27 with TRBJ2-7, with 15 bases lining up with TRBD2. V lost 3 bases and J lost 0; bases outside the gene matches: 3. The CDR3 length is 17 residues. Germline CDR1 is MNHEY and CDR2 is SMNVEV (reference sequence). The CDR3 protein is CASSFGLAGGSSYEQYF. The CDR3 DNA reads TGTGCCAGCAGTTTTGGACTAGCGGGAGGGAGCTCCTACGAGCAGTACTTC.

This chain uses TRBV6-1 with TRBJ2-5; 8 bases agree with TRBD1. Germline V gene data show CDR1 as MNHNS and CDR2 as SASEGT. V was clipped by 7 bases and J by 5 bases; unmatched bases: 6. This CDR3 comprises 13 residues. The CDR3 protein is CASNGQGRETQYF. The DNA of the CDR3 is TGTGCCAGCAACGGACAGGGTCGGGAGACCCAGTACTTC.

This chain connects TRBV13 to TRBJ2-7; TRBD2 agrees at 11 bases. V was clipped by 5 bases and J by 4 bases; unmatched bases: 4. Germline V lookup: CDR1 PRHDT, CDR2 FYEKMQ (reference sequence). This CDR3 is built from 14 residues. In DNA, the CDR3 is TGTGCCAGCAGCCCGAGGACTAGCGGGTACGAGCAGTACTTC. Its translation is CASSPRTSGYEQYF.

As concerns this clone: A junction end diverges from the germline sequence, so it may reflect a read error. V is TRBV28 and J is TRBJ2-7; no clear D gene. This CDR3 is built from 13 residues. Germline CDR1 MDHEN, CDR2 SYDVKM. The CDR3 DNA follows: TGTGCCAGCACTTTTACCCCTAACCAGAGGCCTGACTTC. This encodes CASTFTPNQRPDF.

V gene TRBV7-8 combines with J gene TRBJ2-5; the match to TRBD1 covers 7 bases. The J segment lost 3 bases and the V segment lost 3 bases, leaving 10 bases of the junction unmatched. This CDR3 contains 16 residues. CDR1 is SGHVS, CDR2 FQNEAQ, per germline. The CDR3 DNA is TGTGCCAGCAGCTTCCCGCGCACAGGGGCGGAAGAGACCCAGTACTTC. It specifies CASSFPRTGAEETQYF.

Here the CDR3 reads CASSRTGTQPQHF. The CDR3 nucleotides are TGTGCCAGCAGCCGTACAGGGACCCAGCCCCAGCATTTT. The gene calls are TRBV6-6 and TRBJ1-5; TRBD1 is a possible D gene (6 bases). Germline V gene sequence: CDR1 MNHNY, CDR2 SVGAGI (reference sequence). V was shortened by 6 bases and J by 7 bases, with 13 bases between the two germline ends. The CDR3 loop spans 13 amino acids.

This clone was seen only a few times. The DNA for the CDR3 is TGCAGCGTCCGCAGCCAGACCTCTAGCTATGGCTACACCTTC. This sequence encodes CSVRSQTSSYGYTF. The chain employs TRBV29-1 and TRBJ1-2; unclear D gene. Per the germline V gene, CDR1 is SQVTM and CDR2 is ANQGSEA. The CDR3 contains 14 residues. Between the trimmed V and J ends, which lost 6 bases and 4 bases, there was a span of 18 bases.